Listed below are T cell receptor beta chains from one sample, sequenced in a study of T cells in tuberculosis. Sequencing was performed with immunoSEQ multiplex PCR; in TCRdb, only in-frame clones are kept and a portion is missing. The repertoire consists of under 35,000 clones, with approximately 95% occurring once and the leading ten covering 6.5% to 8%. Sequenced material: PBMCs. The receptor set was obtained from a donor between 10 and 35 years old with latent tuberculosis or without tuberculosis infection. The CDR3 runs from the conserved cysteine through the conserved F or W. D genes are given only for firm matches. Size tells how often a clone was seen (once, few, many) or the class of an expanded clone, and some rows leave it out.

j_call: TRBJ2-1; clone_size: .; d_call: .; v_call: TRBV21-1; cdr3_nt: TGTGCCAGCAGCAACCGACTAGCGGGAAAGGATGAGCAGTTCTTC; cdr3_aa: CASSNRLAGKDEQFF
j_call: TRBJ2-7; clone_size: .; d_call: .; v_call: TRBV10-2; cdr3_nt: TGCGCCAGCAGAGGGGCGGAGCAGTACTTC; cdr3_aa: CASRGAEQYF
j_call: TRBJ2-7; clone_size: .; d_call: .; v_call: TRBV2; cdr3_nt: TGTGCCAGCAGCCAGAACAGGGACGAGCAGTACTTC; cdr3_aa: CASSQNRDEQYF
j_call: TRBJ2-7; clone_size: .; d_call: .; v_call: TRBV10-3; cdr3_nt: TGTGCCATCAGGAGCGACAGCTACGAGCAGTACTTC; cdr3_aa: CAIRSDSYEQYF
j_call: TRBJ1-4; clone_size: .; d_call: .; v_call: TRBV21-1; cdr3_nt: TGTGCCAGCAGCCCTCCGGGACAGGGGGGTGAAAAACTGTTTTTT; cdr3_aa: CASSPPGQGGEKLFF
j_call: TRBJ2-3; clone_size: .; d_call: TRBD1; v_call: TRBV10-2; cdr3_nt: TGCGCCAGCGCTTCAGACAGGGTCGAAGATACGCAGTATTTT; cdr3_aa: CASASDRVEDTQYF
j_call: TRBJ2-1; clone_size: .; d_call: TRBD2; v_call: TRBV5-1; cdr3_nt: TGCGCCAGCAGCTTGGATGCCAGCGGGAGTCTCAATGAGCAGTTCTTC; cdr3_aa: CASSLDASGSLNEQFF
j_call: TRBJ1-5; clone_size: .; d_call: .; v_call: TRBV5-1; cdr3_nt: TGCGCCAGCAGCTTGGATTCGGAGCAGCCCCAGCATTTT; cdr3_aa: CASSLDSEQPQHF
j_call: TRBJ2-5; clone_size: .; d_call: .; v_call: TRBV4-2; cdr3_nt: TGTGCCAGCAGCCAAGAAACAGGGCAAGAGACCCAGTACTTC; cdr3_aa: CASSQETGQETQYF
j_call: TRBJ2-3; clone_size: once; d_call: TRBD1; v_call: TRBV2; cdr3_nt: TGTGCCACTCTCACCGCCGACAGGGTAGATACGCAGTATTTT; cdr3_aa: CATLTADRVDTQYF
j_call: TRBJ1-2; clone_size: .; d_call: TRBD1; v_call: TRBV7-8; cdr3_nt: TGTGCCAGCAGCCAACGGGGACAGGACGGTGGCTACACCTTC; cdr3_aa: CASSQRGQDGGYTF
j_call: TRBJ1-5; clone_size: .; d_call: TRBD1; v_call: TRBV2; cdr3_nt: TGTGCCAGCAGTGAAGGACAGGGGGCGTGGAATCAGCCCCAGCATTTT; cdr3_aa: CASSEGQGAWNQPQHF
j_call: TRBJ1-5; clone_size: .; d_call: .; v_call: TRBV7-8; cdr3_nt: TGTGCCAGCAGCTTGCGTCGGGTTCCCAATCAGCCCCAGCATTTT; cdr3_aa: CASSLRRVPNQPQHF
j_call: TRBJ2-1; clone_size: .; d_call: TRBD2; v_call: TRBV2; cdr3_nt: TGTGCCAGCAGCCTGACTAGCGGGACACCCAATGAGCAGTTCTTC; cdr3_aa: CASSLTSGTPNEQFF
j_call: TRBJ1-1; clone_size: .; d_call: TRBD1; v_call: TRBV27; cdr3_nt: TGTGCCAGCGGACGTGCGCCAGGGACAGGGGTCACTGAAGCTTTCTTT; cdr3_aa: CASGRAPGTGVTEAFF
j_call: TRBJ1-1; clone_size: .; d_call: TRBD1; v_call: TRBV5-1; cdr3_nt: TGCGCCAGCAGCTCACAGGGGGCCAACACTGAAGCTTTCTTT; cdr3_aa: CASSSQGANTEAFF
j_call: TRBJ1-4; clone_size: once; d_call: TRBD1; v_call: TRBV6-1; cdr3_nt: TGTGCCAGCAGTGAAGATGTGGGGACAGGGAATGAAAAACTGTTTTTT; cdr3_aa: CASSEDVGTGNEKLFF
j_call: TRBJ1-1; clone_size: .; d_call: .; v_call: TRBV18; cdr3_nt: TGTGCCAGCTCACCCGGGTCGAACACTGAAGCTTTCTTT; cdr3_aa: CASSPGSNTEAFF
j_call: TRBJ1-2; clone_size: few; d_call: TRBD1; v_call: TRBV7-6; cdr3_nt: TGTGCCAGCAGCTCGGGACAGAGTAATGGCTACACCTTC; cdr3_aa: CASSSGQSNGYTF